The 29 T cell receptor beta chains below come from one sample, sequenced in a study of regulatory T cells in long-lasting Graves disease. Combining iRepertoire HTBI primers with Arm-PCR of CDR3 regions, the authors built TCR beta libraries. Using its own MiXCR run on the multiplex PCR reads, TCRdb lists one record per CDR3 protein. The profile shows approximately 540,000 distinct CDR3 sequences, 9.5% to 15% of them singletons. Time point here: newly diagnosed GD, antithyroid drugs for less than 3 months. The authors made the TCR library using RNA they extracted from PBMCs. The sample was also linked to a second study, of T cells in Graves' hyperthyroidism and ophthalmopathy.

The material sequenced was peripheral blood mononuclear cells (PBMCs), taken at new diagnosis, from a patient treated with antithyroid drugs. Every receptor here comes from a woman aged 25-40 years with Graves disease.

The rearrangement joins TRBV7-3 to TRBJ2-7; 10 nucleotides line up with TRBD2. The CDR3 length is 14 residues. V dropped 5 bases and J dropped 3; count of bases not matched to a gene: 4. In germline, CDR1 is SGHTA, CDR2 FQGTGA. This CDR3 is CASSPSGRVYEQYF. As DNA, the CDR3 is TGTGCCAGCAGCCCCAGCGGGAGGGTCTACGAGCAGTACTTC.

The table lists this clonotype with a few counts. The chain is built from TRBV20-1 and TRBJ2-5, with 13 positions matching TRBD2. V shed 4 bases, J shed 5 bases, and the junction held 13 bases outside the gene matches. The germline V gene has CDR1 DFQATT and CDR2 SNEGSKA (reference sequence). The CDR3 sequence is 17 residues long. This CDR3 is CSANPVPGLAGNETQYF. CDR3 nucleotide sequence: TGCAGTGCTAACCCTGTACCGGGACTAGCGGGAAATGAGACCCAGTACTTC.

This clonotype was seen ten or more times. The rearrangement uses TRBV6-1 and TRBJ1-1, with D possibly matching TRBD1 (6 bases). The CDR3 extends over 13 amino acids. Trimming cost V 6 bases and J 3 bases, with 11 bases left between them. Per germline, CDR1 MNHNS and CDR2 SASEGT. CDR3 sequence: CASSRGGHTEAFF. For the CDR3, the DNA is TGTGCCAGCAGCAGAGGGGGACACACTGAAGCTTTCTTT.

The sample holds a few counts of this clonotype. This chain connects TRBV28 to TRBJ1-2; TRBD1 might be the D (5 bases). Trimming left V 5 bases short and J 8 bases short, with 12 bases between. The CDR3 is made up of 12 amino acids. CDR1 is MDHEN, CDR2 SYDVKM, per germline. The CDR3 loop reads CASSQTGGGYTF. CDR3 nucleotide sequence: TGTGCCAGCAGTCAGACGGGGGGAGGCTACACCTTC.

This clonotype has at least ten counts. CDR3 bases: TGTGCCAGCAGTGGCGTAGCGGGAGATGAGACCCAGTACTTC. It specifies CASSGVAGDETQYF. This chain connects TRBV2 to TRBJ2-5; 9 bases agree with TRBD2. From germline, CDR1 is SNHLY and CDR2 FYNNEI. The CDR3 spans 14 residues. V lost 4 bases to trimming and J lost 5 bases; unmatched junction nucleotides: 5. Full variable domain (outside the CDR3, taken from reference TRBV2 and TRBJ2-5): EPEVTQTPSHQVTQMGQEVILRCVPISNHLYFYWYRQILGQKVEFLVSFYNNEISEKSEIFDDQFSVERPDGSNFTLKIRSTKLEDSAMYFCASSGVAGDETQYFGPGTRLLVL.

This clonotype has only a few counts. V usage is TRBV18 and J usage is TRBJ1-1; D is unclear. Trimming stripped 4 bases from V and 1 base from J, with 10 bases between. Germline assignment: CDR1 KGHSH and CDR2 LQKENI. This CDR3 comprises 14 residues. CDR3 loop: CASSQSAANTEAFF. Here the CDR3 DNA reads TGTGCCAGCTCACAATCAGCAGCGAACACTGAAGCTTTCTTT.

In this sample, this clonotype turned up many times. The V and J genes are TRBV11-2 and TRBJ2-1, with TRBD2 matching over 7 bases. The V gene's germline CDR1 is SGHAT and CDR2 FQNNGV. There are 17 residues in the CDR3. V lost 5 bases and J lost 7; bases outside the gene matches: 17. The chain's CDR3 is CASSPDGRGRRGNEQFF. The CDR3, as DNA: TGTGCCAGCAGCCCCGATGGGCGCGGGAGAAGAGGTAATGAGCAGTTCTTC.

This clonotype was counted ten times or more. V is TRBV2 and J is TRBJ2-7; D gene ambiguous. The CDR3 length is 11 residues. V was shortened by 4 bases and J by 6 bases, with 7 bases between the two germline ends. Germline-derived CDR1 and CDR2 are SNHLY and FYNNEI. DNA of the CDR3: TGTGCCAGCAGTGGCGATTTCGAGCAGTACTTC. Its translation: CASSGDFEQYF.

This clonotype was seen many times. In DNA form, the CDR3 reads TGTGCCAGTAGTATTGAGGCCACAGATACGCAGTATTTT. It is translated as CASSIEATDTQYF. The V gene is TRBV19, the J gene TRBJ2-3; no firm D call. The CDR3 is 13 residues long. The germline V and J ends were trimmed by 3 bases and 2 bases, with 6 bases remaining between them. Germline lookup yields CDR1 LNHDA and CDR2 SQIVND (reference sequence).

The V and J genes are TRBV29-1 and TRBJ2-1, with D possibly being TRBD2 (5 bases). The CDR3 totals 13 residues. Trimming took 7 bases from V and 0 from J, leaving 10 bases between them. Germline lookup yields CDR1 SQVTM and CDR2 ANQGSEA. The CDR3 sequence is CSAWTSSYNEQFF. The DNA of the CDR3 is TGCAGCGCCTGGACTTCCTCCTACAATGAGCAGTTCTTC.

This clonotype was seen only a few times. The CDR3 coding sequence is TGTGCCAGCAGCCCTTTGACCCATTACAATGAGCAGTTCTTC. This gives the protein CASSPLTHYNEQFF. The rearrangement joins TRBV6-2 or TRBV6-3 to TRBJ2-1; D gene unclear. The germline CDR1 and CDR2 sequences are MNHEY and SVGEGT. This CDR3 is 14 amino acids long. The ends were cut back, 6 bases at V and 4 bases at J, with 13 bases in the middle.

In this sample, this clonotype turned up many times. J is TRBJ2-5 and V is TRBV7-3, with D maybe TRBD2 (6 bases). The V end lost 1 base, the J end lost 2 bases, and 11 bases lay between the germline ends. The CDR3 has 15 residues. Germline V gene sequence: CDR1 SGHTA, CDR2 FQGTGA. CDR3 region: CASSLMGSGQETQYF. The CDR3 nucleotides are TGTGCCAGCAGCTTAATGGGTAGCGGACAAGAGACCCAGTACTTC.

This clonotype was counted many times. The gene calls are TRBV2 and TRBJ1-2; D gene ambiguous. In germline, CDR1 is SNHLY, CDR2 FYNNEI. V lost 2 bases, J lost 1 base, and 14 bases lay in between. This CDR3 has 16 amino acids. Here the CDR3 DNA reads TGTGCCAGCAGTGAAATCGCCCCAGGCCTTAACTATGGCTACACCTTC. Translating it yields CASSEIAPGLNYGYTF. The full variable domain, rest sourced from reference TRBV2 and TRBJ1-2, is EPEVTQTPSHQVTQMGQEVILRCVPISNHLYFYWYRQILGQKVEFLVSFYNNEISEKSEIFDDQFSVERPDGSNFTLKIRSTKLEDSAMYFCASSEIAPGLNYGYTFGSGTRLTVV.

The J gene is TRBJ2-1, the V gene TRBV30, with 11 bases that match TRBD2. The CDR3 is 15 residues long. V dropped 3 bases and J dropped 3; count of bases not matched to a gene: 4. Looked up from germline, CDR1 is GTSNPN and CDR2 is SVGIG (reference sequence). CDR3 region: CAWRGGTSGYNEQFF. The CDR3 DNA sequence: TGTGCCTGGAGGGGAGGGACTAGCGGCTACAATGAGCAGTTCTTC. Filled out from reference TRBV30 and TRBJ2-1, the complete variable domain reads SQTIHQWPATLVQPVGSPLSLECTVEGTSNPNLYWYRQAAGRGLQLLFYSVGIGQISSEVPQNLSASRPQDRQFILSSKKLLLSDSGFYLCAWRGGTSGYNEQFFGPGTRLTVL.

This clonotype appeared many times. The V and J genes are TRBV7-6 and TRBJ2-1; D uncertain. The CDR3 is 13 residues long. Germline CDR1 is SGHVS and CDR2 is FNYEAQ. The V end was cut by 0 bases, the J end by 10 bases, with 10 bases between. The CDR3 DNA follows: TGTGCCAGCAGCTTAGCGTCTTGGACCGAGCAGTTCTTC. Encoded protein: CASSLASWTEQFF.

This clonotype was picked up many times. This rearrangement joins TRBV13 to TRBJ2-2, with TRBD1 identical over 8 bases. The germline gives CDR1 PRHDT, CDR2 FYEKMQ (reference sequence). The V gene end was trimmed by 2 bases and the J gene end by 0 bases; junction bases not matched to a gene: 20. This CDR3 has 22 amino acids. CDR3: CASSLTLVFGSDRASNTGELFF. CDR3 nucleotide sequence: TGTGCCAGCAGCTTAACCCTCGTATTCGGGTCGGACAGGGCATCGAACACCGGGGAGCTGTTTTTT.

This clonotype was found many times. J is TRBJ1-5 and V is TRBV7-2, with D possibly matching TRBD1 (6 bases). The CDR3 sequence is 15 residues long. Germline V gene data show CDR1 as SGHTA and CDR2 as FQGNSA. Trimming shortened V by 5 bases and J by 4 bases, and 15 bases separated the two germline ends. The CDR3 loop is CASSPRTGSNQPQHF. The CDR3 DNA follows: TGTGCCAGCAGCCCTCGTACAGGGAGTAATCAGCCCCAGCATTTT.

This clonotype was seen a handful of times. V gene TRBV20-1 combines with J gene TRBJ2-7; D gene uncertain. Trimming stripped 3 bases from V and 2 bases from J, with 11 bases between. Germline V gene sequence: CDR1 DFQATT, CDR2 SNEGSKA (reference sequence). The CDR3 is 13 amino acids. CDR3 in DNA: TGCAGTGCTAGGGCAGACCCTCCCTACGAGCAGTACTTC. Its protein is CSARADPPYEQYF.

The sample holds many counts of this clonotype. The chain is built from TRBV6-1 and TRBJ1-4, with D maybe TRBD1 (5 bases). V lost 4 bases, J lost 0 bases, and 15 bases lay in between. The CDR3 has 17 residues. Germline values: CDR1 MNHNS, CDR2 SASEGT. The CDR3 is CASSGPRTPATNEKLFF. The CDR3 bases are TGTGCCAGCAGTGGCCCTCGGACACCCGCAACTAATGAAAAACTGTTTTTT.

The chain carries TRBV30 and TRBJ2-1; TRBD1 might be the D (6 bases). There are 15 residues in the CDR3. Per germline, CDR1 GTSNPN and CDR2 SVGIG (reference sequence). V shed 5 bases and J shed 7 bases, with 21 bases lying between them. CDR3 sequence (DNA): TGTGCCTGGTCTCCGGGGCCCTGGGGGCAGAATGAGCAGTTCTTC. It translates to CAWSPGPWGQNEQFF.

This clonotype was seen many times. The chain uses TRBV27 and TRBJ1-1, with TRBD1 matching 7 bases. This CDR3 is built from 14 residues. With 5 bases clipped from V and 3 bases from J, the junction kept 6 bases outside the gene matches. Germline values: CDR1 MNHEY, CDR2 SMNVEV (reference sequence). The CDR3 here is CASSIAGGYTEAFF. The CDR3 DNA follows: TGTGCCAGCAGTATCGCAGGGGGTTACACTGAAGCTTTCTTT.

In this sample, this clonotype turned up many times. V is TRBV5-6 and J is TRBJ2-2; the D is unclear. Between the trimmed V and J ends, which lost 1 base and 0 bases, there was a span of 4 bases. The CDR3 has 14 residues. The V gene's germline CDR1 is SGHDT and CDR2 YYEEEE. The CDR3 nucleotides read TGTGCCAGCAGCTTGCACCCGAACACCGGGGAGCTGTTTTTT. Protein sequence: CASSLHPNTGELFF.

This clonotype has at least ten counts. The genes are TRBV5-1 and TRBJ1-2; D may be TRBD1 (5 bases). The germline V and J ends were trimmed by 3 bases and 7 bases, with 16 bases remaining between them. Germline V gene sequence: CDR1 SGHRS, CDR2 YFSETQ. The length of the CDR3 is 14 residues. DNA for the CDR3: TGCGCCAGCAGCTCCAGGGAGGGATCCGGTGGCTACACCTTC. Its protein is CASSSREGSGGYTF.

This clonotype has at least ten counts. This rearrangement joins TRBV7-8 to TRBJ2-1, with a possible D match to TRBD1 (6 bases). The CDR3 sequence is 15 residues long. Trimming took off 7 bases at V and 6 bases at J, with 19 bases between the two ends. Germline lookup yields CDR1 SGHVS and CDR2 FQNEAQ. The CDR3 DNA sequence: TGTGCCAGCATAGCCCTCGGGGCAGGGGTCAATGAGCAGTTCTTC. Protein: CASIALGAGVNEQFF.

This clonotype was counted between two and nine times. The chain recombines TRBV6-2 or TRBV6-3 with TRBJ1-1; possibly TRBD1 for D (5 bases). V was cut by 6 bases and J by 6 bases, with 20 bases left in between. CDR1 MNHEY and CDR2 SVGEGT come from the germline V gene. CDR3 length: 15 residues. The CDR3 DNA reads TGTGCCAGCAGCCGTTCTGGACTTCGGGGCGCTGAAGCTTTCTTT. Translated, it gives CASSRSGLRGAEAFF.

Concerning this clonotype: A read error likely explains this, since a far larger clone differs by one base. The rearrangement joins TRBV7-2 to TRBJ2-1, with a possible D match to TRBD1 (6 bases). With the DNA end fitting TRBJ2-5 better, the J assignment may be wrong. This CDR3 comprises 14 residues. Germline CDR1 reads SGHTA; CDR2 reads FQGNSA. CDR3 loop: CPSSLGRGFETQYF. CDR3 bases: TGTCCCAGCAGCTTAGGCAGGGGATTTGAGACCCAGTACTTC.

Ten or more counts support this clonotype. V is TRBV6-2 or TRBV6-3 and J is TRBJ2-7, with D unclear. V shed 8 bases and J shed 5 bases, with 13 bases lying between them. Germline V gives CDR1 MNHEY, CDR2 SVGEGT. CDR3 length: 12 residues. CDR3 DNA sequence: TGTGCCAGCGGCAAGCGCCGCAACGAGCAGTACTTC. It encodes CASGKRRNEQYF.

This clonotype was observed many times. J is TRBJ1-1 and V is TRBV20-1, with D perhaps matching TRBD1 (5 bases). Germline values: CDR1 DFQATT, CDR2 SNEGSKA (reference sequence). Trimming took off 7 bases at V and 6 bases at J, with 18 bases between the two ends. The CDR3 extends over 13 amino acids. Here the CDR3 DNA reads TGCAGTGTCCCCTTCCAGGGCCGGTCTGAAGCTTTCTTT. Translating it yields CSVPFQGRSEAFF.

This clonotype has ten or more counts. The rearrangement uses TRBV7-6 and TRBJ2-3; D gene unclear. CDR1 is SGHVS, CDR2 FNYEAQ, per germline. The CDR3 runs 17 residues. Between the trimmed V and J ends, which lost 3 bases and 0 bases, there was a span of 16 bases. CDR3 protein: CASSLRTGLFSTDTQYF. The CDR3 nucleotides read TGTGCCAGCAGCTTGAGAACTGGGTTGTTCAGCACAGATACGCAGTATTTT.